The rows below give T cell receptor beta chains drawn from one sample of a study of siplizumab effects on memory and regulatory T cells. Assay: immunoSEQ multiplex PCR; the TCRdb copy retains only in-frame clones and omits some. The sample has some 100,000 clones, about 91% seen once; the top ten hold about 2.4%. Sequencing input: CD4+ T cells sorted from blood. The receptors were gathered from a human donor in good health. Some clones in this sample may be carry-over from other donors' samples. The CDR3 runs from the conserved cysteine through the conserved F or W. The order of the fields is J gene, D gene, clone size, V gene, CDR3 DNA, CDR3 protein. The D gene is left open where the match is weak. Expanded clones are given a class, and other clones once, few, many or no size at all.

J gene: TRBJ2-7
D gene: NA
clone size: NA
V gene: TRBV11-2
CDR3 DNA: TGTGCCAGCAGCTTAGGGCGGAACCTGGGCGAGCAGTACTTC
CDR3 protein: CASSLGRNLGEQYF

J gene: TRBJ1-1
D gene: TRBD1
clone size: NA
V gene: TRBV28
CDR3 DNA: TGTGCCAGCAGCTCCCCACAGGGGGCAGGAAACACTGAAGCTTTCTTT
CDR3 protein: CASSSPQGAGNTEAFF

J gene: TRBJ1-2
D gene: NA
clone size: NA
V gene: TRBV6-1
CDR3 DNA: TGTGCCAGCAGCCAAGACGGGCTCTATGGCTACACCTTC
CDR3 protein: CASSQDGLYGYTF

J gene: TRBJ2-7
D gene: NA
clone size: few
V gene: TRBV21-1
CDR3 DNA: TGTGCCAGCAGCAAGATAGAGACCAGCTCCTACGAGCAGTACTTC
CDR3 protein: CASSKIETSSYEQYF

J gene: TRBJ2-7
D gene: NA
clone size: NA
V gene: TRBV30
CDR3 DNA: TGTGCCTGGAGTCGGGGGTTAACAGGGGTAGAGCAGTACTTC
CDR3 protein: CAWSRGLTGVEQYF

J gene: TRBJ2-3
D gene: NA
clone size: NA
V gene: TRBV28
CDR3 DNA: TGTGCCAGCAGTACTACAGGGCCAGATACGCAGTATTTT
CDR3 protein: CASSTTGPDTQYF

J gene: TRBJ2-2
D gene: NA
clone size: NA
V gene: TRBV7-9
CDR3 DNA: TGTGCCAGCAGCCTAATGGCGTTCTCCGGGGAGCTGTTTTTT
CDR3 protein: CASSLMAFSGELFF

J gene: TRBJ2-3
D gene: NA
clone size: few
V gene: TRBV7-2
CDR3 DNA: TGTGCCAGCAGCCCGGACTGGATCGATACGCAGTATTTT
CDR3 protein: CASSPDWIDTQYF

J gene: TRBJ2-7
D gene: NA
clone size: NA
V gene: TRBV2
CDR3 DNA: TGTGCCAGCAGTCAGTTTAACGAGCAGTACTTC
CDR3 protein: CASSQFNEQYF

J gene: TRBJ1-2
D gene: TRBD1
clone size: NA
V gene: TRBV12-5
CDR3 DNA: TGTGCTAGTGGTACCTCAGACAGGGGCTATGGCTACACCTTC
CDR3 protein: CASGTSDRGYGYTF

J gene: TRBJ1-2
D gene: NA
clone size: NA
V gene: TRBV27
CDR3 DNA: TGTGCCAGCAGTTTATGGGGAGATGGGGGCTATGGCTACACCTTC
CDR3 protein: CASSLWGDGGYGYTF

J gene: TRBJ1-3
D gene: NA
clone size: NA
V gene: TRBV10-3
CDR3 DNA: TGTGCCATCAGTGCCGACGTTGGAAACACCATATATTTT
CDR3 protein: CAISADVGNTIYF

J gene: TRBJ2-7
D gene: NA
clone size: NA
V gene: TRBV11-1
CDR3 DNA: TGTGCCAGCAGCTTACAGAGCGGACTAAGCTCCTACGAGCAGTACTTC
CDR3 protein: CASSLQSGLSSYEQYF

J gene: TRBJ2-3
D gene: TRBD2
clone size: NA
V gene: TRBV6-6
CDR3 DNA: TGTGCCAGCAGTCGGGGGACTAGCGGGGGCACAGATACGCAGTATTTT
CDR3 protein: CASSRGTSGGTDTQYF

J gene: TRBJ2-7
D gene: NA
clone size: NA
V gene: TRBV5-4
CDR3 DNA: TGTGCCAGCAGCCTCGAACGGGGGTTTGCCTACGAGCAGTACTTC
CDR3 protein: CASSLERGFAYEQYF

J gene: TRBJ2-5
D gene: NA
clone size: NA
V gene: TRBV9
CDR3 DNA: TGTGCCAGCAGCGTGGGGGCCCAGGGGCGGGCTGGGTTAGAGACCCAGTACTTC
CDR3 protein: CASSVGAQGRAGLETQYF

J gene: TRBJ1-3
D gene: NA
clone size: NA
V gene: TRBV27
CDR3 DNA: TGTGCCAGCAGGTCCGCTGGAAACACCATATATTTT
CDR3 protein: CASRSAGNTIYF

J gene: TRBJ1-5
D gene: NA
clone size: NA
V gene: TRBV5-1
CDR3 DNA: TGCGCCAGCAGTCCCGATCGGGGCAATCAGCCCCAGCATTTT
CDR3 protein: CASSPDRGNQPQHF

J gene: TRBJ2-3
D gene: TRBD2
clone size: NA
V gene: TRBV5-1
CDR3 DNA: TGCGCCAGCACCATGATAACTAGCGGGTATCCAGATACGCAGTATTTT
CDR3 protein: CASTMITSGYPDTQYF

J gene: TRBJ2-5
D gene: NA
clone size: NA
V gene: TRBV6-1
CDR3 DNA: TGTGCCAGCAGTGGCGGCAAAGAGACCCAGTACTTC
CDR3 protein: CASSGGKETQYF

J gene: TRBJ2-1
D gene: TRBD2
clone size: NA
V gene: TRBV5-5
CDR3 DNA: TGTGCCAGCAGCTTGGGGGTAGCGGGAGGGCCCGCGCAGTTCTTC
CDR3 protein: CASSLGVAGGPAQFF

J gene: TRBJ2-7
D gene: NA
clone size: NA
V gene: TRBV19
CDR3 DNA: TGTGCCACCTCTGACGCCCGGGGGTACGAGCAGTACTTC
CDR3 protein: CATSDARGYEQYF

J gene: TRBJ2-1
D gene: NA
clone size: NA
V gene: TRBV6-5
CDR3 DNA: TGTGCCAGCAGGCCTGGGGTAGCATGGCATGAGCAGTTCTTC
CDR3 protein: CASRPGVAWHEQFF

J gene: TRBJ2-3
D gene: NA
clone size: NA
V gene: TRBV5-1
CDR3 DNA: TGCGCCAGCAGCCTTTTCTCAGATACGCAGTATTTT
CDR3 protein: CASSLFSDTQYF

J gene: TRBJ2-3
D gene: NA
clone size: NA
V gene: TRBV11-3
CDR3 DNA: TGTGCCAGCAGCTTAGATGGCTATCGGGAAGATACGCAGTATTTT
CDR3 protein: CASSLDGYREDTQYF

J gene: TRBJ1-3
D gene: NA
clone size: NA
V gene: TRBV5-1
CDR3 DNA: TGCGCCAGCAGCTCGGGACCCAAATCTGGAAACACCATATATTTT
CDR3 protein: CASSSGPKSGNTIYF

J gene: TRBJ2-6
D gene: TRBD1
clone size: once
V gene: TRBV7-9
CDR3 DNA: TGTGCCAGCAGCTCCCGGGCAGGGGGCTTTTCTGGGGCCAACGTCCTGACTTTC
CDR3 protein: CASSSRAGGFSGANVLTF

J gene: TRBJ2-1
D gene: NA
clone size: NA
V gene: TRBV7-9
CDR3 DNA: TGTGCCAGCAGCCGCGGATCCTACAATGAGCAGTTCTTC
CDR3 protein: CASSRGSYNEQFF

J gene: TRBJ1-2
D gene: NA
clone size: NA
V gene: TRBV5-4
CDR3 DNA: TGTGCCAGCAGCCCGCGCTTGACAGAAGAAAACTATGGCTACACCTTC
CDR3 protein: CASSPRLTEENYGYTF

J gene: TRBJ2-1
D gene: TRBD2
clone size: NA
V gene: TRBV4-1
CDR3 DNA: TGCGCCAGCAGCCAGCTAGCGGGAGCGCGAGGGGTCCCCTACAATGAGCAGTTCTTC
CDR3 protein: CASSQLAGARGVPYNEQFF

J gene: TRBJ2-7
D gene: TRBD1
clone size: NA
V gene: TRBV10-3
CDR3 DNA: TGTGCCATCAGAAACCGGGACAGGGGAAACGAGCAGTACTTC
CDR3 protein: CAIRNRDRGNEQYF

J gene: TRBJ2-1
D gene: TRBD2
clone size: NA
V gene: TRBV19
CDR3 DNA: TGTGCCAGTAGTATCGGACTAGCGTCCTACAATGAGCAGTTCTTC
CDR3 protein: CASSIGLASYNEQFF

J gene: TRBJ1-4
D gene: NA
clone size: NA
V gene: TRBV5-1
CDR3 DNA: TGCGCCAGCAGCTTGGTTCAGGGTGTGACTAATGAAAAACTGTTTTTT
CDR3 protein: CASSLVQGVTNEKLFF

J gene: TRBJ2-5
D gene: NA
clone size: NA
V gene: TRBV28
CDR3 DNA: TGTGCCAGCAGTTTACAGGCCGGAGAGACCCAGTACTTC
CDR3 protein: CASSLQAGETQYF

J gene: TRBJ2-5
D gene: NA
clone size: NA
V gene: TRBV29-1
CDR3 DNA: TGCAGCGTTGGGTACGGTAAAGAGACCCAGTACTTC
CDR3 protein: CSVGYGKETQYF

J gene: TRBJ2-3
D gene: TRBD2
clone size: NA
V gene: TRBV9
CDR3 DNA: TGTGCCAGCAGCGTAGGGTGGGGAGGGAGAGGCGCAGATACGCAGTATTTT
CDR3 protein: CASSVGWGGRGADTQYF

J gene: TRBJ2-7
D gene: TRBD2
clone size: NA
V gene: TRBV5-1
CDR3 DNA: TGCGCCAGCAGCTTGAGTCGGCTAGCGGGAGGCCCGAGCTCCTACGAGCAGTACTTC
CDR3 protein: CASSLSRLAGGPSSYEQYF

J gene: TRBJ2-3
D gene: TRBD2
clone size: NA
V gene: TRBV30
CDR3 DNA: TGTGCCTGGAGTTACTCGCGCGGGGGGACAGATACGCAGTATTTT
CDR3 protein: CAWSYSRGGTDTQYF

J gene: TRBJ1-6
D gene: NA
clone size: NA
V gene: TRBV5-1
CDR3 DNA: TGCGCCAGCAGCTTGGCCCTAGGCAGGGAGAATTCACCCCTCCACTTT
CDR3 protein: CASSLALGRENSPLHF

J gene: TRBJ2-7
D gene: TRBD2
clone size: NA
V gene: TRBV10-2
CDR3 DNA: TGCGCCAGCAGAGAAGGGACTAGCGTCTCCTACGAGCAGTACTTC
CDR3 protein: CASREGTSVSYEQYF

J gene: TRBJ2-3
D gene: TRBD2
clone size: once
V gene: TRBV29-1
CDR3 DNA: TGCAGCGTCGCAAGACTAGCGGGAGATGATACGCAGTATTTT
CDR3 protein: CSVARLAGDDTQYF

J gene: TRBJ2-3
D gene: NA
clone size: NA
V gene: TRBV7-3
CDR3 DNA: TGTGCCAGCAGCTTAGGTCCAGCCACAGATACGCAGTATTTT
CDR3 protein: CASSLGPATDTQYF

J gene: TRBJ2-3
D gene: TRBD1
clone size: NA
V gene: TRBV7-8
CDR3 DNA: TGTGCCAGCAGCTTAGGGACAGGGGGTCGGGATACGCAGTATTTT
CDR3 protein: CASSLGTGGRDTQYF

J gene: TRBJ2-7
D gene: NA
clone size: once
V gene: TRBV9
CDR3 DNA: TGTGCCAGCAGCCCCCAGAGCGGTGCCTACGAGCAGTACTTC
CDR3 protein: CASSPQSGAYEQYF

J gene: TRBJ1-2
D gene: TRBD1
clone size: NA
V gene: TRBV19
CDR3 DNA: TGTGCCAGTAGTACGAGGACAGGGTCCACTAACTATGGCTACACCTTC
CDR3 protein: CASSTRTGSTNYGYTF

J gene: TRBJ1-1
D gene: NA
clone size: NA
V gene: TRBV14
CDR3 DNA: TGTGCCAGCAGCCAAGATGTAGGGCAGGTCAGCACTGAAGCTTTCTTT
CDR3 protein: CASSQDVGQVSTEAFF

J gene: TRBJ2-7
D gene: NA
clone size: NA
V gene: TRBV7-2
CDR3 DNA: TGTGCCAGCAGCACACAGATAAACTACGAGCAGTACTTC
CDR3 protein: CASSTQINYEQYF

J gene: TRBJ2-5
D gene: TRBD2
clone size: NA
V gene: TRBV5-1
CDR3 DNA: TGCGCCAGCAGCTTGAGGGGCGGGAGTGGGGAGACCCAGTACTTC
CDR3 protein: CASSLRGGSGETQYF

J gene: TRBJ2-1
D gene: NA
clone size: NA
V gene: TRBV9
CDR3 DNA: TGTGCCAGCAGCGTAGAAGTAGGGAGGAATGAGCAGTTCTTC
CDR3 protein: CASSVEVGRNEQFF

J gene: TRBJ2-5
D gene: TRBD2
clone size: NA
V gene: TRBV5-6
CDR3 DNA: TGTGCCAGCAGCTCACCGGGACTAGCGGGAAAGGAGACCCAGTACTTC
CDR3 protein: CASSSPGLAGKETQYF